This T cell receptor beta chain was identified during a study of blood T cells in healthy people across ages (dated by TCRdb to between 2015 and 2016). At the level of the whole study: In model experiments, roughly one uniquely barcoded TCR beta cDNA molecule per two T cells was captured by template switching. Using deep sequencing normalized with unique cDNA molecular identifiers, the study measured how TCR beta repertoire diversity changes with age. The donors were split into four age groups: young (average about 16 years), middle-aged (about 40), aged (more than 55) and long-lived (approximately 89). For two donors (one aged 18 to 29 and one aged 80 or older), the study analyzed two additional independent replicas of 1 million unique cDNA reads from the same blood draw. Findings and caveats that apply to the study as a whole: Total diversity estimates from one million sequenced T cells were considered lower bounds and underestimates. The CMV infection status of donors was not known, potentially confounding age-related changes in expanded clonotypes. A strong correlation was found between observed TCR beta diversity and the percentage of naive T cells measured by flow cytometry. The long-lived group showed more naive CD4+ T cells, fewer expanded clones and increased TCR diversity than the aged group, suggesting age selection. Conclusive comparison of naive and antigen-experienced compartments was prevented by the profiling of bulk unsorted PBMCs. As age increased, observed TCR beta diversity per million T cells dropped in a roughly linear way, and a significant reduction was already evident by age about 36.

The roughly 38 donors, aged roughly 6 to 100 years, were systemically healthy Caucasian individuals from Russia. Roughly 11 milliliters of peripheral blood were drawn from each donor into EDTA-treated Vacutainer tubes. Ficoll-Paque density-gradient centrifugation was used to isolate PBMCs, with at least 6.5 million per sample. Total RNA, at least 5 micrograms per sample, was extracted from PBMCs with Trizol reagent. For every donor, flow cytometry on a PBMC aliquot measured the percentage of naive CD45RAhigh/CD27high T cells. On this clonotype itself: Its antigen has not been determined. Base qualities were left out, and no much larger clone turns up one base away.

Libraries were prepared through 5' RACE. Instrument used: Illumina HiSeq 2500. The second PCR ran for about 7 to 11 cycles and used a J-beta primer mix along with a sample-barcoded 5' primer. A unique molecular identifier was introduced onto each TCR beta cDNA molecule by a template-switch 5' adaptor carrying 12 random nucleotides. Each sample yielded at least 3 million CDR3-containing paired-end reads. First-strand cDNA was synthesized from all RNA with the Mint cDNA synthesis kit, primed by a TRBC-specific oligonucleotide. All cDNA was treated with uracil-DNA glycosylase and then went through a first 18-cycle PCR with the universal primers M1SS and BC2_uni_R. As for how the authors treated the data: Normalization of each sample was performed by random selection of 1 million high-quality reads, each carrying a distinct molecular identifier. Reads sharing molecular identifiers were discarded rather than binned into consensus sequences. MiTCR, run with a Q25 quality threshold and the strictest error-elimination algorithm, handled CDR3 identification, clonotype clustering and error correction. A nonparametric unseen species model with Euler transformation was used to estimate a lower bound on total TCR beta diversity. TCRdb ran its own pipeline on the public reads, namely fastp trimming at Q25 and MiXCR clone calling, and kept in-frame beta chains. Rows with one shared CDR3 protein collapse into an entry with the most common genes and DNA. The V and J calls shown here were made by TCRdb, not taken from the authors' results. A total of some 930,000 distinct CDR3 sequences appear in this sample, under 35% of them only once. The top ten constitute roughly a tenth of the sample.

CDR1 SQVTM and CDR2 ANQGSEA were looked up in the germline V gene. Its CDR3 holds 14 amino acids, cysteine through phenylalanine. Here the CDR3 DNA is all that survives: 42 bases in frame from base 1. Trimming removed 3 bases from V and 0 bases from J, leaving 11 bases between the germline ends. A further study also used this sample, focusing on T cells of mothers and their children. Taken from the second paper: Nine systemically healthy Caucasian individuals served as donors, namely three mothers together with their six children. cDNA synthesis consumed the entire amount of extracted RNA, loaded at 1.5 ug RNA in each 15 ul reaction. Sample barcodes and 2-4 random nucleotides were added via the M1S primer in the second PCR. Each mother yielded over 8 million TCR beta CDR3 reads and each child 3 million or so reads. Thymic selection similarly shapes TCR recombination output in related and unrelated pairs, with minor effect from inherited differences. Normalized repertoire overlap was always slightly but never significantly higher in related than unrelated mother-child pairs. No persistent microchimeric T cell clones were detected, at a sensitivity of roughly 100 clones per million clonotypes. Deep NGS was used in the study to compare the TCR beta repertoires of mothers and children and to look for features that separate related mother-child pairs from unrelated individuals. On average, the children were approximately 11 +/- 4 years old, while the mothers were approximately 40 +/- 4 years old. After adapters were ligated using NEBNext reagents, the libraries underwent 100+100 nt paired-end sequencing on an Illumina HiSeq 2000. To prevent cross-contamination, the mother and child libraries were prepared one month apart and sequenced in separate runs. For each donor, between about 450,000 and 2,300,000 distinct TCR beta clonotypes were identified. Naive TCR beta clonotypes were estimated from low-frequency clonotypes matched to each donor's FACS-determined naive share, without sorting.

The rearranged segments are TRBV29-1 and TRBJ2-5; no D gene call is confident. Sequencing used blood. This sequence was found in a woman aged 40 to 50 in good health. The CDR3: CSVESPQYQETQYF. The nucleotide sequence reads as follows: TGCAGCGTTGAGTCCCCCCAGTACCAAGAGACCCAGTACTTC.